Listed below are T cell receptor beta chains from one sample, sequenced in a study of B cell selection in AIRE deficiency. The repertoire was sequenced with immunoSEQ multiplex PCR; TCRdb's copy has only in-frame clones and lacks some. The sample lists fewer than 30,000 clones; roughly 95% were seen once. The sample comprised CD4+CD127+ conventional T cells sorted from PBMCs. Source of these receptors: a human donor in good health. CDR3s include the opening cysteine and the closing phenylalanine or tryptophan. D genes are given only for firm matches.

D gene	V gene	J gene	CDR3 protein
TRBD1	TRBV6-5	TRBJ1-5	CASRPNRGSNQPQHF
NA	TRBV6-5	TRBJ2-3	CASSQGGSFTDTQYF
NA	TRBV2	TRBJ2-7	CASSARFKGFSYEQYF
TRBD2	TRBV7-2	TRBJ2-1	CASSSFPGGYNEQFF
TRBD1	TRBV11-3	TRBJ1-6	CASSLDRTGQGEYVDSPLHF
NA	TRBV4-2	TRBJ1-2	CASSQEQRNYGYTF
TRBD1	TRBV19	TRBJ1-4	CASSVPGQGPNEKLFF
NA	TRBV27	TRBJ1-6	CASSLSRVSSYNSPLHF
TRBD1	TRBV11-2	TRBJ2-7	CASRHRGGTGRDEQYF
TRBD1	TRBV28	TRBJ2-6	CASSFSRQGSGRANVLTF
NA	TRBV28	TRBJ1-6	CASETFSSPLHF
TRBD1	TRBV6-1	TRBJ1-5	CASSEGTTGDSNQPQHF
NA	TRBV9	TRBJ2-3	CASNVDRLDTQYF
NA	TRBV4-1	TRBJ1-2	CASSQARDIYGYTF
NA	TRBV7-2	TRBJ1-4	CASSTRATEKLFF
NA	TRBV29-1	TRBJ2-5	CSVVGRVSETQYF
NA	TRBV20-1	TRBJ2-5	CSARDQETQYF
NA	TRBV21-1	TRBJ2-7	CASSKSPLGPSYEQYF
TRBD1	TRBV14	NA	CASSRDRGLEQYF
NA	TRBV2	TRBJ2-3	CASSEEGIRTDTQYF
TRBD1	TRBV2	TRBJ1-2	CASSPPPGGEHYGYTF
NA	TRBV29-1	TRBJ1-4	CSVSFSEKLFF
NA	TRBV7-3	TRBJ2-3	CASSLTRVDTQYF